These 12 T cell receptor beta chains were sequenced from one sample in a study of beta chain features in type 1 diabetes (dated by TCRdb to 2017 to 2018). The library was obtained by the immunoSEQ multiplex PCR assay. The entire isolated RNA was reverse transcribed using the High Capacity cDNA Reverse Transcription Kit, and thus expressed TCRB transcripts were sequenced. As stored in TCRdb, this immuneACCESS dataset retains in-frame rearrangements with V and J assigned. A fraction of the clones does not appear; measured against another copy, unresolved V genes explain less than half of the discrepancy, and the remainder lacks a known reason. Across this sample there are 220,000 or so clones, with over 65% seen only once. About 0.05% of the sample is taken by the ten largest. The sample was naive CD4+ T cells from blood. The meaning of the sample's cell subset or site label: true naive CD4+ T cells. These TCRs come from a young man in good health.

The J gene is TRBJ2-5, the V gene TRBV11-2; possible D gene TRBD1, 6 bases. CDR1 SGHAT and CDR2 FQNNGV come from the germline V gene. V lost 6 bases, J lost 4 bases, and 12 bases lay in between. The CDR3 has 13 amino acids. The CDR3 here is CASSSDRLETQYF. The CDR3 DNA reads TGTGCCAGCAGTTCAGACAGGCTAGAGACCCAGTACTTC.

V gene TRBV30 combines with J gene TRBJ2-5; 14 positions match TRBD2. V lost 2 bases, J lost 5 bases, and 7 bases stayed unmatched. Germline lookup yields CDR1 GTSNPN and CDR2 SVGIG (reference sequence). The CDR3 loop spans 16 amino acids. CDR3 region: CAWSQGLAGGTETQYF. In nucleotides, the CDR3 is TGTGCCTGGAGTCAAGGACTAGCGGGAGGTACGGAGACCCAGTACTTC.

V is TRBV28 and J is TRBJ2-1, with 8 bases identical to TRBD2. With V trimmed by 2 bases and J by 3 bases, 3 bases remained unmatched. Looked up from germline, CDR1 is MDHEN and CDR2 is SYDVKM. This CDR3 region has 15 residues. CDR3 region: CASSLTGRVYNEQFF. For the CDR3, the DNA is TGTGCCAGCAGTTTAACCGGGAGGGTCTACAATGAGCAGTTCTTC. The full variable domain, rest sourced from reference TRBV28 and TRBJ2-1, is DVKVTQSSRYLVKRTGEKVFLECVQDMDHENMFWYRQDPGLGLRLIYFSYDVKMKEKGDIPEGYSVSREKKERFSLILESASTNQTSMYLCASSLTGRVYNEQFFGPGTRLTVL.

The V gene is TRBV5-4, the J gene TRBJ2-5, with D perhaps TRBD2 (6 bases). V dropped 4 bases and J dropped 0 bases, with 16 bases sitting between them. This CDR3 comprises 16 residues. In germline, CDR1 is SGHNT, CDR2 YYREEE (reference sequence). In DNA form, the CDR3 reads TGTGCCAGCAGCAAGGGCGGCGGGACTTACCAAGAGACCCAGTACTTC. Translated: CASSKGGGTYQETQYF.

The J gene is TRBJ1-2, the V gene TRBV20-1; D perhaps matches TRBD1 (5 bases). Germline-derived CDR1 and CDR2 are DFQATT and SNEGSKA (reference sequence). The germline V and J ends were trimmed by 5 bases and 7 bases, with 11 bases remaining between them. The CDR3 contains 11 residues. The CDR3 sequence: CSAGGTAGYTF. The CDR3 region has the DNA TGCAGTGCTGGGGGGACGGCTGGCTACACCTTC.

This chain connects TRBV23-1 to TRBJ2-7; D perhaps matches TRBD1 (8 bases). TRBV23-1 is reported as an ORF; its role is uncertain. This CDR3 comprises 16 residues. With 2 bases removed from V and 1 base from J, the gap between germline ends came to 15 bases. The CDR3 protein is CASSQRTGRESYEQYF. CDR3 bases: TGCGCCAGCAGTCAACGGACAGGGAGGGAGTCCTACGAGCAGTACTTC.

The J gene is TRBJ2-1, the V gene TRBV7-9, with D possibly matching TRBD1 (5 bases). The CDR3 spans 13 residues. V lost 2 bases, J lost 4 bases, and 6 bases lay in between. Germline loops: CDR1 SEHNR, CDR2 FQNEAQ (reference sequence). This CDR3 reads CASSLSGYNEQFF. DNA of the CDR3: TGTGCCAGCAGCTTATCAGGGTACAATGAGCAGTTCTTC. Together with reference TRBV7-9 and TRBJ2-1, the CDR3 gives the full variable domain: DTGVSQNPRHKITKRGQNVTFRCDPISEHNRLYWYRQTLGQGPEFLTYFQNEAQLEKSRLLSDRFSAERPKGSFSTLEIQRTEQGDSAMYLCASSLSGYNEQFFGPGTRLTVL.

This chain uses TRBV30 with TRBJ2-1; D unclear. V lost 3 bases and J 8 bases, leaving 8 bases between the germline ends. In germline, CDR1 is GTSNPN, CDR2 SVGIG (reference sequence). This CDR3 is built from 11 residues. The CDR3 is CAWSPEHEQFF. The CDR3 DNA sequence: TGTGCCTGGAGCCCTGAACATGAGCAGTTCTTC.

This clone showed up just once. The rearrangement uses TRBV7-9 and TRBJ2-5, with D possibly TRBD1 on 5 matching bases. CDR3 length equals 15 residues. Germline CDR1 and CDR2: SEHNR and FQNEAQ (reference sequence). Trimming removed 5 bases at V and 5 bases at J, with 18 bases between. The CDR3 spells CASSDRAPPGETQYF. The CDR3 DNA reads TGTGCCAGCAGCGACCGGGCCCCTCCAGGGGAGACCCAGTACTTC.

The chain employs TRBV25-1 and TRBJ2-2; weak D call: TRBD1 (5 bases). Germline V CDR1 and CDR2: MGHDK, SYGVNS. The CDR3 totals 15 residues. The ends were cut back, 1 base at V and 8 bases at J, with 14 bases in the middle. CDR3 sequence: CASSESYGRTGELFF. The CDR3 DNA reads as TGTGCCAGCAGTGAATCCTACGGCAGGACAGGGGAGCTGTTTTTT.

V usage is TRBV5-4 and J usage is TRBJ2-1, with 7 bases lining up with TRBD2. Per germline, CDR1 SGHNT and CDR2 YYREEE (reference sequence). V lost 2 bases to trimming and J lost 3 bases; unmatched junction nucleotides: 2. This CDR3 comprises 14 residues. Here the CDR3 reads CASSLAGRYNEQFF. The DNA for the CDR3 is TGTGCCAGCAGCTTAGCGGGGCGCTACAATGAGCAGTTCTTC. Full variable domain (rest looked up from reference TRBV5-4 and TRBJ2-1): ETGVTQSPTHLIKTRGQQVTLRCSSQSGHNTVSWYQQALGQGPQFIFQYYREEENGRGNFPPRFSGLQFPNYSSELNVNALELDDSALYLCASSLAGRYNEQFFGPGTRLTVL.

This clone was picked up a small number of times. V gene TRBV29-1 combines with J gene TRBJ2-4, with D uncertain. Germline CDR1 and CDR2: SQVTM and ANQGSEA. The germline V and J ends were trimmed by 7 bases and 1 base, with 17 bases remaining between them. This CDR3 comprises 15 residues. The CDR3 sequence is CSAMDRVTAKNIQYF. The DNA for the CDR3 is TGCAGCGCGATGGATAGGGTCACGGCCAAAAACATTCAGTACTTC.